Following are 24 T cell receptor beta chains from one sample sequenced in a study of cytomegalovirus exposure and HLA in healthy donors. PCR was performed using 60 Vbeta and 13 Jbeta primers. Sequencing was performed with immunoSEQ multiplex PCR; in TCRdb, only in-frame clones are kept and a portion is missing. Counted here are about 140,000 clones, 78% occurring once; the ten biggest clones make up around 6.6%. Specimen: PBMCs. These receptors all stem from a woman between 40 and 55 years old in good health and CMV-seropositive.

This rearrangement joins TRBV6-6 to TRBJ2-7; 9 nucleotides align to TRBD1. The V gene's germline CDR1 is MNHNY and CDR2 SVGAGI (reference sequence). The CDR3 contains 15 residues. J was trimmed by 7 bases and V by 6 bases; bases with no gene match: 13. The CDR3 reads CASRTSGTGLREQYF. The CDR3 region has the DNA TGTGCCAGCAGAACCTCCGGGACAGGGCTCAGAGAGCAGTACTTC.

V usage is TRBV2 and J usage is TRBJ2-1; TRBD2 agrees at 9 bases. The germline gives CDR1 SNHLY, CDR2 FYNNEI. Trimming took 3 bases from V and 7 from J; bases not matched to a gene: 7. This CDR3 is 15 amino acids long. For the CDR3, the DNA is TGTGCCAGCAGTGAGCGGGAGGGCCCGAAGAATGAGCAGTTCTTC. It translates to CASSEREGPKNEQFF.

The V and J genes are TRBV6-1 and TRBJ2-1; 11 bases map to TRBD2. CDR1 is MNHNS and CDR2 is SASEGT in the germline V gene. The CDR3 has 15 residues. J gave up 5 bases and V 6 bases, and 6 bases lay outside the gene matches. CDR3 nucleotides: TGTGCCAGCAGCCTTGGGACTAGCGGACACAATGAGCAGTTCTTC. Residues: CASSLGTSGHNEQFF.

This clone came up a few times. The chain links TRBV6-1 to TRBJ1-2, with D possibly being TRBD1 (5 bases). Germline V gives CDR1 MNHNS, CDR2 SASEGT. V lost 0 bases and J 5 bases, leaving 13 bases between the germline ends. CDR3 length: 15 amino acids. CDR3 protein: CASSEASGGMYGYTF. The CDR3, as DNA: TGTGCCAGCAGTGAAGCGTCGGGGGGAATGTATGGCTACACCTTC.

J is TRBJ2-3 and V is TRBV5-1; 8 positions agree with TRBD1. Germline assignment: CDR1 SGHRS and CDR2 YFSETQ. With V trimmed by 2 bases and J by 2 bases, 10 bases remained unmatched. The CDR3 totals 17 residues. The chain's CDR3 is CASSLQGGKGNTDTQYF. Written as DNA, the CDR3 is TGCGCCAGCAGCTTACAGGGGGGAAAGGGAAACACAGATACGCAGTATTTT.

This chain links TRBV30 with TRBJ1-3; TRBD1 is a possible D gene (5 bases). V was trimmed by 1 base and J by 4 bases, leaving 14 bases between them. CDR3 length: 15 amino acids. The V gene's germline CDR1 is GTSNPN and CDR2 SVGIG (reference sequence). The CDR3 region is CAWSGGLHRGNTIYF. The CDR3 DNA follows: TGTGCCTGGAGTGGGGGACTGCATCGAGGAAACACCATATATTTT.

The J gene is TRBJ1-6, the V gene TRBV28, with D perhaps matching TRBD1 (5 bases). V dropped 6 bases and J dropped 5 bases, with 8 bases sitting between them. Germline CDR1 reads MDHEN; CDR2 reads SYDVKM. The CDR3 covers 13 residues. The CDR3 sequence is CASSRVDNSPLHF. The DNA of the CDR3 is TGTGCCAGCAGCAGGGTAGATAATTCACCCCTCCACTTT.

This sequence joins TRBV10-3 and TRBJ2-1, with 8 bases matching TRBD1. Germline assignment: CDR1 ENHRY and CDR2 SYGVKD. CDR3 length equals 13 residues. The V gene end was trimmed by 10 bases and the J gene end by 7 bases; junction bases not matched to a gene: 9. Here the CDR3 DNA reads TGTGCCACCGAGGGACAGGCGGTGAATGAGCAGTTCTTC. Amino acids: CATEGQAVNEQFF.

The J gene is TRBJ2-5, the V gene TRBV29-1, with 9 nucleotides matching TRBD2. The better agreement between TRBJ2-7 and the DNA end casts doubt on the J call. CDR3 length: 15 residues. Germline V lookup: CDR1 SQVTM, CDR2 ANQGSEA. CDR3 in amino acids: CSARKGLALAYEQYF. CDR3 coding DNA: TGCAGCGCACGAAAAGGACTAGCGCTAGCCTACGAGCAGTACTTC.

The V and J genes are TRBV5-1 and TRBJ2-4, with a tentative D call TRBD1 (8 bases). The CDR3 runs to 15 residues. V was shortened by 4 bases and J by 8 bases, with 19 bases between the two germline ends. Germline loops: CDR1 SGHRS, CDR2 YFSETQ. CDR3 nucleotide sequence: TGCGCCAGCAGCCACGGAGACAGGGGAGGGGACATTCAGTACTTC. It specifies CASSHGDRGGDIQYF.

V is TRBV28 and J is TRBJ1-5; tentative D call: TRBD1 (6 bases). V was trimmed by 5 bases and J by 0 bases, leaving 14 bases between them. This CDR3 has 16 amino acids. From germline, CDR1 is MDHEN and CDR2 SYDVKM. The CDR3 nucleotides are TGTGCCAGCAGTCCCTGGACAGCTCGTAGCAATCAGCCCCAGCATTTT. As protein: CASSPWTARSNQPQHF.

The chain carries TRBV2 and TRBJ2-7, with D possibly being TRBD1 (5 bases). From germline, CDR1 is SNHLY and CDR2 FYNNEI. Trimming took off 6 bases at V and 4 bases at J, with 19 bases between the two ends. The CDR3 extends over 15 amino acids. The CDR3 sequence: CASSPDRTTSYEQYF. The CDR3 coding sequence is TGTGCCAGCAGCCCAGACAGAACTACTTCATACGAGCAGTACTTC.

This clone came up once. This chain's CDR3 is CASSATGNEKLFF. The DNA for the CDR3 is TGTGCCAGCAGTGCTACAGGAAATGAAAAACTGTTTTTT. The gene calls are TRBV6-5 and TRBJ1-4; tentative D call: TRBD1 (5 bases). The V gene lost 5 bases and the J gene lost 5 bases, with 9 bases spanning the gap. CDR1 and CDR2 (germline): MNHEY, SVGAGI. This CDR3 is 13 amino acids long.

The V and J genes are TRBV7-9 and TRBJ1-2; no reliable D call. The ends were cut back, 1 base at V and 8 bases at J, with 14 bases in the middle. Germline V gene data show CDR1 as SEHNR and CDR2 as FQNEAQ (reference sequence). This CDR3 has 14 residues. The CDR3, as DNA: TGTGCCAGCAGCTTAGGGTCGAACTTAAGAGGCTACACCTTC. Encoded protein: CASSLGSNLRGYTF.

The chain employs TRBV28 and TRBJ2-7, with a possible D match to TRBD1 (6 bases). The CDR3 has 14 residues. V was shortened by 4 bases and J by 2 bases, with 12 bases between the two germline ends. The germline V gene encodes CDR1 MDHEN and CDR2 SYDVKM. In DNA form, the CDR3 reads TGTGCCAGCAGTTCAGGGGTGTGGCCCTACGAGCAGTACTTC. Protein sequence: CASSSGVWPYEQYF.

This chain connects TRBV19 to TRBJ1-5, with 7 bases that match TRBD1. V dropped 6 bases and J dropped 3; count of bases not matched to a gene: 5. CDR3 length: 14 amino acids. The V gene's germline CDR1 is LNHDA and CDR2 SQIVND (reference sequence). The CDR3 sequence: CASRLTGTNQPQHF. The CDR3 DNA reads as TGTGCCAGTAGGTTGACAGGGACCAATCAGCCCCAGCATTTT.

This chain connects TRBV7-9 to TRBJ2-3; 9 nucleotides match TRBD2. The ends lost 4 bases at V and 2 bases at J; junction bases unmatched: 7. Germline CDR1 reads SEHNR; CDR2 reads FQNEAQ (reference sequence). The CDR3 has 16 residues. The CDR3 region has the DNA TGTGCCAGCAGCTCCTCCGGGACTAGCCACACAGATACGCAGTATTTT. It specifies CASSSSGTSHTDTQYF.

This chain joins TRBV28 and TRBJ1-3, with 11 bases aligning to TRBD1. The CDR3 consists of 15 residues. V lost 5 bases, J lost 3 bases, and 3 bases stayed unmatched. From germline, CDR1 is MDHEN and CDR2 SYDVKM. The CDR3 sequence is CASSAGTGGGNTIYF. The CDR3 DNA reads TGTGCCAGCAGTGCAGGGACAGGGGGTGGAAACACCATATATTTT.

The chain links TRBV5-1 to TRBJ2-7; maybe TRBD1 (7 bases). Trimming stripped 3 bases from V and 6 bases from J, with 19 bases between. The CDR3 has 15 residues. From germline, CDR1 is SGHRS and CDR2 YFSETQ. For the CDR3, the DNA is TGCGCCAGCAGCTCCACAGGGGTGGGACTCGGCGAGCAGTACTTC. This encodes CASSSTGVGLGEQYF.

The chain links TRBV6-5 to TRBJ1-3, with a possible D match to TRBD1 (6 bases). V was shortened by 5 bases and J by 3 bases, with 14 bases between the two germline ends. The CDR3 has 15 residues. Germline V lookup: CDR1 MNHEY, CDR2 SVGAGI. CDR3 in DNA: TGTGCCAGCAGTGCGAAGCTAGGGGGTGGAAACACCATATATTTT. Its translation: CASSAKLGGGNTIYF.

Turning to this clone: This same CDR3 is encoded by further DNA sequences in the sample. The V call is TRBV9, the J call TRBJ2-3; 7 nucleotides align to TRBD1. V was pared by 0 bases and J by 3 bases, with 4 bases of the junction left unmatched. CDR1 and CDR2 (germline): SGDLS, YYNGEE. This CDR3 comprises 15 residues. The CDR3 region is CASSVEQGRTDTQYF. For the CDR3, the DNA is TGTGCCAGCAGCGTAGAACAGGGGCGTACAGATACGCAGTATTTT.

The genes are TRBV2 and TRBJ1-4; D is undetermined. This CDR3 is 15 amino acids long. Germline CDR1 reads SNHLY; CDR2 reads FYNNEI. Trimming pared 6 bases from V and 0 bases from J, leaving 11 bases between. The CDR3 DNA sequence: TGTGCCAGCAGGCAGGAACTGACAACTAATGAAAAACTGTTTTTT. It encodes CASRQELTTNEKLFF.

This rearrangement joins TRBV5-8 to TRBJ1-1; no clear D. Per the germline V gene, CDR1 is SGHTS and CDR2 is YDEGEE. V was clipped by 4 bases and J by 5 bases, with 15 bases between them. CDR3 length equals 14 residues. CDR3 sequence reads: CASSEPGRWTEAFF. The CDR3 DNA sequence: TGTGCCAGCAGCGAGCCGGGGAGGTGGACTGAAGCTTTCTTT.

For this clone: Its ends do not fully match the called genes, so a read error is possible. The chain joins TRBV6-5 to TRBJ2-7; 12 bases agree with TRBD2. The CDR3 extends over 14 amino acids. In germline, CDR1 is MNHEY, CDR2 SVGAGI. CDR3 protein: CASDPSGRAYEQYF. For the CDR3, the DNA is TGTGCCAGCGACCCTAGCGGGAGGGCCTATGAGCAGTACTTC.